The entry that follows covers one T cell receptor (beta chain) sequence. A multiplex PCR was run with 60 Vbeta primers and 13 Jbeta primers. Sequencing used immunoSEQ multiplex PCR; TCRdb keeps in-frame clones, though not all of them. The profile shows around 150,000 clones, roughly 70% of them singletons. The data were taken from a study of cytomegalovirus exposure and HLA in healthy donors. This CDR3 has 15 amino acids. V was clipped by 5 bases and J by 6 bases, with 16 bases between them. Per the germline V gene, CDR1 is SGHTA and CDR2 is FQGNSA. The chain uses TRBV7-2 and TRBJ2-2; D is uncertain. The TCR was taken from a woman aged 40 to 49 in good health and CMV-seropositive. Source material: PBMCs. CDR3: CASSPLPSFPGELFF. The CDR3 DNA reads TGTGCCAGCAGCCCGCTACCTAGTTTCCCCGGGGAGCTGTTTTTT.